This passage covers 19 T cell receptor beta chains from one sample sequenced in a study of blood T cell repertoires in COVID-19. Libraries were prepared by immunoSEQ multiplex PCR; TCRdb keeps only in-frame clonotypes and omits some of them. The profile shows 170,000 or so clones, over 60% of them singletons. Sample: peripheral blood. Receptors were obtained from a woman aged 70-85 years with acute or convalescent COVID-19.

This clone has just a few counts. This sequence joins TRBV10-3 and TRBJ2-7; 8 bases align to TRBD2. Per germline, CDR1 ENHRY and CDR2 SYGVKD. The CDR3 is 17 amino acids. V shed 0 bases, J shed 2 bases, and the junction held 9 bases outside the gene matches. In DNA form, the CDR3 reads TGTGCCATCAGTGAGTCGGTAGCGGGAAAAGGAACCTACGAGCAGTACTTC. Protein sequence: CAISESVAGKGTYEQYF.

The chain uses TRBV4-2 and TRBJ1-1; D call uncertain. The V and J ends lost 1 base and 5 bases respectively, with 20 bases between them. Germline loops: CDR1 LGHNA, CDR2 YNFKEQ. This CDR3 contains 17 residues. CDR3 nucleotides: TGTGCCAGCAGCCAAGGGGAGAGGGCAGAATACACGACTGAAGCTTTCTTT. This sequence encodes CASSQGERAEYTTEAFF.

Points on this clone: Other DNA sequences within the sample encode an identical CDR3. The genes are TRBV5-4 and TRBJ1-1, with D possibly being TRBD1 (6 bases). V lost 4 bases and J lost 1, with 17 bases in between. Looked up from germline, CDR1 is SGHNT and CDR2 is YYREEE (reference sequence). The CDR3 is made up of 16 amino acids. CDR3 coding DNA: TGTGCCAGCAGCCCCCCCCCGACAGGCGGGAACACTGAAGCTTTCTTT. Encoded protein: CASSPPPTGGNTEAFF.

This chain connects TRBV10-1 to TRBJ2-3, with unresolved D. This CDR3 is built from 14 residues. The V gene's germline CDR1 is WNHNN and CDR2 SYGVQD (reference sequence). V dropped 6 bases and J dropped 2 bases, with 12 bases sitting between them. The CDR3 region is CASSAVVFTDTQYF. Here the CDR3 DNA reads TGCGCCAGCAGCGCGGTGGTGTTCACAGATACGCAGTATTTT.

Points on this clone: Other DNA sequences in this specimen translate into the identical CDR3. The chain employs TRBV30 and TRBJ2-7; D unresolved. The CDR3 has 12 amino acids. Trimming pared 1 base from V and 3 bases from J, leaving 7 bases between. Germline values: CDR1 GTSNPN, CDR2 SVGIG (reference sequence). The CDR3 is CAWSAQDYEQYF. The DNA for the CDR3 is TGTGCCTGGAGTGCACAAGACTACGAGCAGTACTTC.

A few counts support this clone. The J gene is TRBJ1-1, the V gene TRBV12-3 or TRBV12-4; the match to TRBD1 covers 8 bases. The CDR3 is made up of 12 amino acids. V lost 6 bases and J lost 9; bases outside the gene matches: 6. As DNA, the CDR3 is TGTGCCAGCAGCCAAAGGACAGGGCAAGCTTTCTTT. Translation: CASSQRTGQAFF.

CDR3 sequence reads: CASSGAGTVPRANYGYTF. The CDR3 DNA reads as TGTGCCAGCAGTGGGGCCGGGACAGTTCCTCGAGCTAACTATGGCTACACCTTC. The rearrangement joins TRBV6-1 to TRBJ1-2; 7 bases fit TRBD1. Germline V CDR1 and CDR2: MNHNS, SASEGT. V lost 4 bases to trimming and J lost 0 bases; unmatched junction nucleotides: 14. The length of the CDR3 is 18 residues.

CDR3 sequence reads: CASSLRVAEVGNEQFF. Written as DNA, the CDR3 is TGCGCCAGCAGCTTGCGCGTAGCCGAGGTGGGCAATGAGCAGTTCTTC. This chain uses TRBV5-1 with TRBJ2-1; D is unclear. The V end was cut by 1 base, the J end by 6 bases, with 17 bases between. Germline V gene sequence: CDR1 SGHRS, CDR2 YFSETQ. This CDR3 spans 16 amino acids. Drawing the rest from reference TRBV5-1 and TRBJ2-1, the complete variable domain is KAGVTQTPRYLIKTRGQQVTLSCSPISGHRSVSWYQQTPGQGLQFLFEYFSETQRNKGNFPGRFSGRQFSNSRSEMNVSTLELGDSALYLCASSLRVAEVGNEQFFGPGTRLTVL.

V is TRBV6-5 and J is TRBJ1-1, with 7 bases fitting TRBD1. The germline gives CDR1 MNHEY, CDR2 SVGAGI. This CDR3 contains 13 residues. V gave up 6 bases and J gave up 7 bases; unmatched junction bases: 8. CDR3 in amino acids: CASRQGLVFEAFF. The CDR3 DNA is TGTGCCAGCAGACAGGGGTTGGTCTTTGAAGCTTTCTTT.

The chain carries TRBV5-6 and TRBJ2-7; D is perhaps TRBD2 (6 bases). Looked up from germline, CDR1 is SGHDT and CDR2 is YYEEEE. Between the trimmed V and J ends, which lost 4 bases and 3 bases, there was a span of 14 bases. The CDR3 totals 14 residues. In DNA form, the CDR3 reads TGTGCCAGCAGCCCCATCGGGGGTAACTACGAGCAGTACTTC. Its translation is CASSPIGGNYEQYF. The whole variable domain, filled in from reference TRBV5-6 and TRBJ2-7, reads DAGVTQSPTHLIKTRGQQVTLRCSPKSGHDTVSWYQQALGQGPQFIFQYYEEEERQRGNFPDRFSGHQFPNYSSELNVNALLLGDSALYLCASSPIGGNYEQYFGPGTRLTVT.

This clone was counted between two and nine times. The CDR3 is CASSVATAAEQYF. The CDR3 region has the DNA TGTGCCAGCAGCGTAGCTACCGCGGCCGAGCAGTACTTC. The chain employs TRBV9 and TRBJ2-7; D remains unclear. Germline CDR1 and CDR2: SGDLS and YYNGEE. V shed 0 bases and J shed 6 bases, with 10 bases lying between them. This CDR3 is 13 amino acids long.

The CDR3 DNA reads as TGTGCCAGCAGCTTAGATTCCCTGGTTAGCGGTAGCACAGATACGCAGTATTTT. It yields the protein CASSLDSLVSGSTDTQYF. This chain uses TRBV7-8 with TRBJ2-3, with a weak D call TRBD2 (6 bases). The CDR3 is 18 amino acids. From germline, CDR1 is SGHVS and CDR2 FQNEAQ. The V end lost 1 base, the J end lost 0 bases, and 17 bases lay between the germline ends.

This clone was observed a few times. This rearrangement joins TRBV5-4 to TRBJ2-1, with TRBD1 as a possible D gene (7 bases). The CDR3 has 15 residues. The V end was cut by 4 bases, the J end by 0 bases, with 11 bases between. The germline CDR1 and CDR2 sequences are SGHNT and YYREEE (reference sequence). This CDR3 is CASSRQGGSYNEQFF. In nucleotides, the CDR3 is TGTGCCAGCAGCCGACAGGGAGGCTCCTACAATGAGCAGTTCTTC.

This chain links TRBV5-1 with TRBJ2-1; D gene ambiguous. CDR1 is SGHRS, CDR2 YFSETQ, per germline. V gave up 2 bases and J gave up 0 bases, with 9 bases separating them. The CDR3 runs 15 residues. CDR3 sequence (DNA): TGCGCCAGCAGCTTCAGCGCGACCTCCTACAATGAGCAGTTCTTC. Amino acid sequence: CASSFSATSYNEQFF.

V and J are TRBV6-6 and TRBJ2-1; 8 positions agree with TRBD2. The germline gives CDR1 MNHNY, CDR2 SVGAGI (reference sequence). V shed 6 bases and J 6 bases; nucleotides not matched to a gene: 10. This CDR3 spans 15 amino acids. CDR3 region: CASSRIGLAANEQFF. The CDR3 coding sequence is TGTGCCAGCAGCAGAATAGGACTAGCCGCCAATGAGCAGTTCTTC.

In its sample, this clone was seen once. The chain has TRBV5-1 and TRBJ1-4, with TRBD1 identical over 7 bases. The CDR3 length is 16 residues. V was pared by 1 base and J by 0 bases, with 3 bases of the junction left unmatched. CDR1 and CDR2 from the germline V gene are SGHRS and YFSETQ. The DNA of the CDR3 is TGCGCCAGCAGCTTGACAGGGGACACAACTAATGAAAAACTGTTTTTT. Translation: CASSLTGDTTNEKLFF.

The chain combines TRBV27 with TRBJ1-2, with 7 bases aligning to TRBD1. CDR3 size: 13 residues. The V and J ends lost 5 bases and 3 bases, in that order; junction bases with no gene match: 3. CDR1 MNHEY and CDR2 SMNVEV come from the germline V gene (reference sequence). The CDR3 bases are TGTGCCAGCAGTGCTACAGGGGACTATGGCTACACCTTC. Protein sequence: CASSATGDYGYTF.

The chain employs TRBV5-1 and TRBJ2-5; D possibly corresponds to TRBD1 (6 bases). Germline V gene data show CDR1 as SGHRS and CDR2 as YFSETQ. This CDR3 has 17 amino acids. V lost 1 base, J lost 5 bases, and 21 bases lay in between. CDR3 nucleotide sequence: TGCGCCAGCAGCTTGACTCGTGGCCAGGGGATGGTTGAGACCCAGTACTTC. Translation: CASSLTRGQGMVETQYF.

The chain carries TRBV20-1 and TRBJ2-2, with 7 bases identical to TRBD1. Germline CDR1 and CDR2: DFQATT and SNEGSKA (reference sequence). The V segment lost 3 bases and the J segment 7 bases; nucleotides outside the gene matches: 14. CDR3 length equals 16 residues. The CDR3 loop is CSASDKLRQGFGELFF. The CDR3 DNA is TGCAGTGCTAGTGATAAGCTGAGACAGGGATTCGGGGAGCTGTTTTTT.